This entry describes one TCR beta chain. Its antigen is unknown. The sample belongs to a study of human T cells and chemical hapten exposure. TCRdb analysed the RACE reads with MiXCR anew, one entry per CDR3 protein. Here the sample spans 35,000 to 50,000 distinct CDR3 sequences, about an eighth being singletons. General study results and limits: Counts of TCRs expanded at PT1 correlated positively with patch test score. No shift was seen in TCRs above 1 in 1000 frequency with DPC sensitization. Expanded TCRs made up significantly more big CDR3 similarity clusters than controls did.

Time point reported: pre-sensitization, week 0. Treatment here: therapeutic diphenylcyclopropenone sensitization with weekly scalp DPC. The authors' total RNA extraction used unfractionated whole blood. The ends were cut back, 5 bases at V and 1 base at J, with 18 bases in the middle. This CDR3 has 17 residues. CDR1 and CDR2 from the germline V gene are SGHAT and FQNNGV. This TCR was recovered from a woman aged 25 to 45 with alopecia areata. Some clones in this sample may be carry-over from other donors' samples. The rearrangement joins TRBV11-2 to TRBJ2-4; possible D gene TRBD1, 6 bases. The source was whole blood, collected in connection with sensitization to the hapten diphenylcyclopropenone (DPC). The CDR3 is CASSHPDRNWAKNIQYF. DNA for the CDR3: TGTGCCAGCAGCCACCCCGACAGGAATTGGGCCAAAAACATTCAGTACTTC.